This T cell receptor (beta chain) comes out of a study of PD-1 blockade in mismatch repair-deficient tumors. Overall study: Patients had around twelve mismatch repair-deficient cancer types, all previously treated and progressing.

With regard to this clone: As yet, its antigen is unknown.

V was cut by 3 bases and J by 0 bases, with 11 bases left in between. CDR3 length: 15 residues. TCRdb's table, derived via immunoSEQ multiplex PCR, lists solely in-frame clones and lacks some. The sample carries roughly 53,000 clones, around four fifths recorded once. Study-wide results and caveats: After pembrolizumab, tumor-resident clones rose rapidly, then generally contracted before radiologic responses.

TCRs were sequenced from a few patients responding to pembrolizumab. This sequence was found in an adult with mismatch repair-deficient cancer. Sequencing used peripheral blood, obtained 4 weeks after starting pembrolizumab. V usage is TRBV23-1 and J usage is TRBJ2-5, with D uncertain. TRBV23-1 is assigned to the ORF class and has an uncertain function. The CDR3 nucleotides read TGCGCCAGCAGTCAGGGCCAGCTCTACCAAGAGACCCAGTACTTC. It translates to CASSQGQLYQETQYF.